Each of the 24 T cell receptor beta chains below was sequenced from the same sample in a study of blood T cell repertoires in COVID-19. Method: immunoSEQ multiplex PCR; TCRdb's copy keeps in-frame clones and lacks some. Altogether a few hundred thousand clones are present, 82% being singletons, with the ten largest covering 4.5% to 6%. The sequenced sample was PBMCs or T cells enriched from blood (not recorded which). Receptor source: a man aged 40-49 years who had been exposed to COVID-19.

This chain's CDR3 is CASSVDGGGQPQHF. Written as DNA, the CDR3 is TGTGCCAGCAGCGTAGACGGGGGAGGCCAGCCCCAGCATTTT. The chain links TRBV9 to TRBJ1-5; perhaps TRBD1 as D (5 bases). This CDR3 has 14 amino acids. Per the germline V gene, CDR1 is SGDLS and CDR2 is YYNGEE. V was trimmed by 0 bases and J by 7 bases, leaving 11 bases between them.

The chain joins TRBV7-9 to TRBJ2-2; D call uncertain. The CDR3 totals 13 residues. Germline V gene data show CDR1 as SEHNR and CDR2 as FQNEAQ (reference sequence). V was clipped by 1 base and J by 6 bases, with 6 bases between them. In DNA form, the CDR3 reads TGTGCCAGCAGCTTAGATTCGGCCGGGGAGCTGTTTTTT. Protein sequence: CASSLDSAGELFF.

A single count supports this clone. This chain joins TRBV30 and TRBJ1-4; maybe TRBD1 (5 bases). V was clipped by 0 bases and J by 3 bases, with 8 bases between them. CDR3 length: 14 amino acids. CDR1 and CDR2 (germline): GTSNPN, SVGIG (reference sequence). DNA for the CDR3: TGTGCCTGGAGTGTTAGGACACCTAATGAAAAACTGTTTTTT. Protein sequence: CAWSVRTPNEKLFF.

V and J are TRBV9 and TRBJ1-1; TRBD1 is a possible D gene (5 bases). V dropped 2 bases and J dropped 2 bases, with 7 bases sitting between them. Per germline, CDR1 SGDLS and CDR2 YYNGEE. CDR3 length: 13 residues. This chain's CDR3 is CASSVTANTEAFF. The DNA for the CDR3 is TGTGCCAGCAGCGTGACAGCCAACACTGAAGCTTTCTTT.

V gene TRBV29-1 combines with J gene TRBJ1-1, with D uncertain. This CDR3 contains 14 residues. CDR1 and CDR2 (germline): SQVTM, ANQGSEA. V was clipped by 6 bases and J by 5 bases, with 19 bases between them. The CDR3 coding sequence is TGCAGCGTCCGACGGGAGCGTGGTGGGACTGAAGCTTTCTTT. Encoded protein: CSVRRERGGTEAFF.

The chain links TRBV5-5 to TRBJ2-7; TRBD2 might be the D (6 bases). Trimming pared 0 bases from V and 2 bases from J, leaving 12 bases between. Germline V gene lookup returns CDR1 SGHKS and CDR2 YYEKEE (reference sequence). The CDR3 has 15 residues. CDR3 in DNA: TGTGCCAGCAGCTTGGCCCGGGGGTTTACCTACGAGCAGTACTTC. It translates to CASSLARGFTYEQYF.

The rearrangement links TRBV3-1 (or the pseudogene TRBV3-2) to TRBJ2-1; D gene ambiguous. The CDR3 loop spans 14 amino acids. V was pared by 2 bases and J by 11 bases, with 16 bases between. Germline CDR1 LGHDT, CDR2 YNNKEL (reference sequence). CDR3 nucleotide sequence: TGTGCCAGCAGCCAATCTTCAAGCCAGCGTCAGCAGTTCTTC. Amino acids: CASSQSSSQRQQFF.

J is TRBJ1-5 and V is TRBV27, with D perhaps TRBD1 (6 bases). CDR1 is MNHEY, CDR2 SMNVEV, per germline (reference sequence). CDR3 size: 16 residues. With 6 bases removed from V and 7 bases from J, the gap between germline ends came to 22 bases. The DNA for the CDR3 is TGTGCCAGCAGGAGACGCGGGGGCCCTACCGGGCAGCCCCAGCATTTT. Translated: CASRRRGGPTGQPQHF.

This clone has more than one count but fewer than ten. The rearrangement joins TRBV19 to TRBJ1-1, with a weak D call TRBD1 (6 bases). The CDR3 has 14 residues. The germline CDR1 and CDR2 sequences are LNHDA and SQIVND (reference sequence). Trimming shortened V by 3 bases and J by 5 bases, and 13 bases separated the two germline ends. DNA of the CDR3: TGTGCCAGTAGTATTCGCGGGGGCGAAACTGAAGCTTTCTTT. Its translation: CASSIRGGETEAFF. Variable domain in full (rest from reference TRBV19 and TRBJ1-1): DGGITQSPKYLFRKEGQNVTLSCEQNLNHDAMYWYRQDPGQGLRLIYYSQIVNDFQKGDIAEGYSVSREKKESFPLTVTSAQKNPTAFYLCASSIRGGETEAFFGQGTRLTVV.

This CDR3 is CSVAVGGTDTQYF. The CDR3, as DNA: TGCAGCGTTGCTGTCGGTGGCACAGATACGCAGTATTTT. The chain couples TRBV29-1 to TRBJ2-3; D is undetermined. Per the germline V gene, CDR1 is SQVTM and CDR2 is ANQGSEA. Trimming stripped 4 bases from V and 1 base from J, with 9 bases between. The CDR3 is made up of 13 amino acids.

The table lists this clone with a few counts. The chain employs TRBV7-9 and TRBJ2-1; 9 nucleotides align to TRBD2. The CDR3 is 15 residues long. CDR1 is SEHNR and CDR2 is FQNEAQ in the germline V gene (reference sequence). V trimming: 7 bases; J trimming: 2 bases; junction bases outside the gene matches: 6. Written as DNA, the CDR3 is TGTGCCAGCACAGCGAGCGGGAGGACCTACAATGAGCAGTTCTTC. Residues: CASTASGRTYNEQFF.

The rearrangement uses TRBV27 and TRBJ2-1; possible D gene TRBD2, 6 bases. Germline V gives CDR1 MNHEY, CDR2 SMNVEV (reference sequence). V was clipped by 3 bases and J by 9 bases, with 18 bases between them. This CDR3 contains 15 residues. CDR3 nucleotides: TGTGCCAGCAGTTTGACACTAGCAGCAAAGGCTGAGCAGTTCTTC. Residues: CASSLTLAAKAEQFF.

The chain joins TRBV5-1 to TRBJ2-7; tentatively, D is TRBD1 (5 bases). V lost 4 bases to trimming and J lost 0 bases, with 11 bases between them. CDR1 is SGHRS and CDR2 is YFSETQ in the germline V gene. This CDR3 is 14 amino acids long. The CDR3: CASSPDRSSYEQYF. CDR3 nucleotides: TGCGCCAGCAGCCCAGACAGAAGCTCCTACGAGCAGTACTTC.

This rearrangement joins TRBV10-1 to TRBJ1-1; TRBD1 aligns across 7 bases. This CDR3 comprises 16 residues. V was clipped by 5 bases and J by 6 bases; unmatched bases: 15. The V gene's germline CDR1 is WNHNN and CDR2 SYGVQD (reference sequence). The CDR3 loop reads CASSNRGTEQYAEAFF. The CDR3 coding sequence is TGCGCCAGCAGTAACAGGGGAACCGAACAATACGCTGAAGCTTTCTTT.

V usage is TRBV3-1 (or the pseudogene TRBV3-2) and J usage is TRBJ2-7, with TRBD2 identical over 7 bases. The germline gives CDR1 LGHDT, CDR2 YNNKEL (reference sequence). The CDR3 runs 13 residues. Trimming took 4 bases from V and 4 from J; bases not matched to a gene: 4. The CDR3 here is CASSPGLQYEQYF. Written as DNA, the CDR3 is TGTGCCAGCAGCCCGGGACTACAATACGAGCAGTACTTC.

J is TRBJ1-2 and V is TRBV6-2 or TRBV6-3, with a possible D match to TRBD1 (6 bases). Looked up from germline, CDR1 is MNHEY and CDR2 is SVGEGT. This CDR3 has 14 amino acids. Trimming removed 3 bases from V and 4 bases from J, with 12 bases in between. CDR3 bases: TGTGCCAGCAGTTATGGAACAGGGACCTATGGCTACACCTTC. It yields the protein CASSYGTGTYGYTF.

This sequence joins TRBV7-2 and TRBJ1-1; 7 nucleotides align to TRBD1. Unmatched junction bases numbered 4, after V lost 1 base and J lost 2 bases. CDR3 length: 15 residues. Germline lookup yields CDR1 SGHTA and CDR2 FQGNSA. CDR3 sequence reads: CASSLVAGGNTEAFF. CDR3 bases: TGTGCCAGCAGCTTAGTGGCAGGGGGAAACACTGAAGCTTTCTTT.

This clone was recorded once. V is TRBV30 and J is TRBJ2-6; no clear D gene. V shed 5 bases and J shed 1 base, with 6 bases lying between them. This CDR3 is built from 13 residues. From germline, CDR1 is GTSNPN and CDR2 SVGIG (reference sequence). CDR3 bases: TGTGCCTGGCAAACTTCTGGGGCCAACGTCCTGACTTTC. Translation: CAWQTSGANVLTF.

The chain joins TRBV28 to TRBJ2-1, with 12 bases matching TRBD2. After removal of 7 bases from V and 7 bases from J, the junction contained 8 bases not matched to a gene. This CDR3 is built from 15 residues. From germline, CDR1 is MDHEN and CDR2 SYDVKM. CDR3 region: CASTRLAGVRNEQFF. The CDR3 DNA reads TGTGCCAGCACTCGACTAGCGGGAGTTAGGAATGAGCAGTTCTTC.

The chain recombines TRBV3-1 (or the pseudogene TRBV3-2) with TRBJ2-2, with D possibly being TRBD2 (5 bases). The V gene lost 2 bases and the J gene lost 1 base, with 11 bases spanning the gap. The germline CDR1 and CDR2 sequences are LGHDT and YNNKEL (reference sequence). The CDR3 covers 16 residues. CDR3 protein: CASSQLSGRNTGELFF. CDR3 bases: TGTGCCAGCAGCCAACTAAGCGGACGGAACACCGGGGAGCTGTTTTTT.

V usage is TRBV5-3 and J usage is TRBJ2-7; D perhaps matches TRBD2 (6 bases). TRBV5-3 belongs to the ORF category, with a function that is uncertain. The CDR3 totals 17 residues. With 3 bases removed from V and 3 bases from J, the gap between germline ends came to 22 bases. The CDR3 protein is CARSSEPSGEGIYEQYF. As DNA, the CDR3 is TGTGCCAGAAGCTCTGAGCCTTCGGGGGAAGGGATCTACGAGCAGTACTTC.

The V and J genes are TRBV5-1 and TRBJ1-4, with TRBD1 identical over 7 bases. V shed 4 bases and J 8 bases; nucleotides not matched to a gene: 8. Germline V gene lookup returns CDR1 SGHRS and CDR2 YFSETQ. CDR3 length: 14 amino acids. CDR3 protein: CASSVTGRYEKLFF. The CDR3 DNA sequence: TGCGCCAGCAGCGTGACAGGGCGGTACGAAAAACTGTTTTTT.

The V call is TRBV27, the J call TRBJ1-1; 7 positions match TRBD1. J lost 5 bases, V lost 8 bases, and 11 bases had no gene match. Germline V gene data show CDR1 as MNHEY and CDR2 as SMNVEV (reference sequence). This CDR3 region has 14 residues. The CDR3 here is CASRQDRVETEAFF. The CDR3 DNA is TGTGCCAGCCGCCAAGACAGGGTGGAAACTGAAGCTTTCTTT.

The V and J genes are TRBV5-1 and TRBJ2-4; the D is unclear. In germline, CDR1 is SGHRS, CDR2 YFSETQ. CDR3 length: 13 amino acids. V gave up 6 bases and J gave up 0 bases, with 7 bases separating them. The DNA of the CDR3 is TGCGCCAGCAAGGAGATAGCCAAAAACATTCAGTACTTC. The encoded protein is CASKEIAKNIQYF.